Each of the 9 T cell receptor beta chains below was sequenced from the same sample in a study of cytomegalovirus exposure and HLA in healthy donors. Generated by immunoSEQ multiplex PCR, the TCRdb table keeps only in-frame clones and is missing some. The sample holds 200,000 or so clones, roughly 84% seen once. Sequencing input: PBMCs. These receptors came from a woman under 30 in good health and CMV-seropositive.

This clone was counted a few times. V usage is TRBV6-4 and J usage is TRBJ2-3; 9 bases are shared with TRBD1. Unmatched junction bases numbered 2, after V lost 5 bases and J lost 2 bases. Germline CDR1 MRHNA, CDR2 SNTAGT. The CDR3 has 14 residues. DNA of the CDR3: TGTGCCAGCAGTCGGACAGGGGCCACAGATACGCAGTATTTT. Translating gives CASSRTGATDTQYF.

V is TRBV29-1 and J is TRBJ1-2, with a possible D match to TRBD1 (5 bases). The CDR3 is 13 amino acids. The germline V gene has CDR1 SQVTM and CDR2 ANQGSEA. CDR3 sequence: CSIFQGSRDGYTF. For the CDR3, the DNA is TGCAGTATCTTTCAGGGATCGAGAGATGGCTACACCTTC.

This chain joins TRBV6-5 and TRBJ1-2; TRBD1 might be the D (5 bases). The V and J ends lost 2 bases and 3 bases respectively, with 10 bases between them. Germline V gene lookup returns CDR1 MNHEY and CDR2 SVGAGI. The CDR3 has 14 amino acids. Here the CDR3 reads CASSYGGVDYGYTF. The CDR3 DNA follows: TGTGCCAGCAGTTACGGGGGGGTCGACTATGGCTACACCTTC.

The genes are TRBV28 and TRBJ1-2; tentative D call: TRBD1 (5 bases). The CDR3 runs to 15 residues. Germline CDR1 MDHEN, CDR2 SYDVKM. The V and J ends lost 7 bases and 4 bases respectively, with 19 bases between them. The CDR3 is CASKSLGPPFYGYTF. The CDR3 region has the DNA TGTGCCAGCAAAAGTCTGGGGCCCCCTTTCTATGGCTACACCTTC.

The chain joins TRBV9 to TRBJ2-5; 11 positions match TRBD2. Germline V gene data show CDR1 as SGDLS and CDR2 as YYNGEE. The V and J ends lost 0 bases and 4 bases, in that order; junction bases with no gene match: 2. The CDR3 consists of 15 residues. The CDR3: CASSVGGTSGETQYF. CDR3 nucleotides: TGTGCCAGCAGCGTAGGGGGGACTAGCGGAGAGACCCAGTACTTC.

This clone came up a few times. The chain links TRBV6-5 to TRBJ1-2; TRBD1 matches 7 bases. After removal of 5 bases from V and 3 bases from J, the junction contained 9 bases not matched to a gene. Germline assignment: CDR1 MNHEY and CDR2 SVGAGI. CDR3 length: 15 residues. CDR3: CASSVTGQAHYGYTF. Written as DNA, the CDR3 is TGTGCCAGCAGTGTCACTGGACAGGCCCACTATGGCTACACCTTC.

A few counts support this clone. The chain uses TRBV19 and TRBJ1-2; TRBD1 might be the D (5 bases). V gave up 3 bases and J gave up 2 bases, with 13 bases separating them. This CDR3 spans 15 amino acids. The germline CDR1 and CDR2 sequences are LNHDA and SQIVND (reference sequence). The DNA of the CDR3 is TGTGCCAGTAGTATGGGACTCCGTTTGAACTATGGCTACACCTTC. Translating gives CASSMGLRLNYGYTF.

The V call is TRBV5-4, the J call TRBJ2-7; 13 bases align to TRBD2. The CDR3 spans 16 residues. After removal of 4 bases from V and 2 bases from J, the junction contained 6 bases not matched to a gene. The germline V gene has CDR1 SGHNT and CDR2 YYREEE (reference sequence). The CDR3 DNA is TGTGCCAGCAGCGGGACTAGCGGGACAAATCCCTACGAGCAGTACTTC. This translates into CASSGTSGTNPYEQYF.

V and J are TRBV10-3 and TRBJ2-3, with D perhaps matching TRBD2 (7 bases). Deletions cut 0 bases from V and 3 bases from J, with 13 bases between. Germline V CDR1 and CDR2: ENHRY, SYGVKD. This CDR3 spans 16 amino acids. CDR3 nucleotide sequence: TGTGCCATCAGTGAGTCGGGGGGGCGAGCTACAGATACGCAGTATTTT. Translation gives CAISESGGRATDTQYF.